Following are 5 T cell receptor beta chains from one sample sequenced in a study of T-cell reconstitution after alpha-beta-depleted transplantation in children. A TCRbeta library incorporating unique molecular identifiers was prepared. TCRdb re-analysed the PCR reads in MiXCR, keeping a single row per CDR3 protein. Here the sample spans 700,000 to 850,000 distinct CDR3 sequences, 15% to 20% being singletons. Sequenced material: PBMCs, mostly from graft donor cells, taken 360 days after TCRalphabeta/CD19-depleted stem cell transplant. These receptors were obtained from a male patient younger than 18 who had a stem cell transplant for acute lymphoblastic leukemia, so the T cells may come from the graft donor.

V gene TRBV5-1 combines with J gene TRBJ1-2, with D possibly matching TRBD1 (5 bases). Germline V lookup: CDR1 SGHRS, CDR2 YFSETQ. V lost 3 bases and J 4 bases, leaving 10 bases between the germline ends. CDR3 length: 13 residues. CDR3 in amino acids: CASSSTASYGYTF. The DNA for the CDR3 is TGCGCCAGCAGCTCGACAGCCTCCTATGGCTACACCTTC.

A word on this clonotype: No conserved phenylalanine or tryptophan is present at the end of the CDR3, so a read error is the likely explanation. Because the CDR3's place on the DNA is in doubt, the DNA is left out and the CDR3 is given as listed by TCRdb. The rearrangement joins TRBV12-3 or TRBV12-4 to TRBJ2-1; the table assigns TRBD1, which was not confirmed against the DNA. The CDR3 adds up to 13 amino acids, both ends counted. CDR3 loop: CASSLSPRQGARL.

This clonotype was recorded at least ten times. The DNA of the CDR3 is TGCGCCAGCAGCCCTATTTCTAGCTCCTACAATGAGCAGTTCTTC. Its translation: CASSPISSSYNEQFF. The V and J genes are TRBV4-1 and TRBJ2-1, with D unresolved. Germline assignment: CDR1 MGHRA and CDR2 YSYEKL. The CDR3 extends over 15 amino acids. Trimming removed 4 bases from V and 0 bases from J, with 10 bases in between.

This chain connects TRBV20-1 to TRBJ1-2, with TRBD1 identical over 8 bases. This CDR3 contains 16 residues. V shed 5 bases and J 1 base; nucleotides not matched to a gene: 12. CDR1 is DFQATT and CDR2 is SNEGSKA in the germline V gene (reference sequence). The CDR3 region has the DNA TGCAGTGCTCCCGGACAGGGAGGGGTCTTTAACTATGGCTACACCTTC. It translates to CSAPGQGGVFNYGYTF.

This clonotype was seen many times. This rearrangement joins TRBV7-2 to TRBJ2-6; 8 bases match TRBD1. CDR1 is SGHTA, CDR2 FQGNSA, per germline. The CDR3 is 16 amino acids. J lost 2 bases, V lost 6 bases, and 6 bases had no gene match. CDR3 residues: CASSYQGAAGANVLTF. The CDR3 bases are TGTGCCAGCAGTTACCAGGGGGCAGCTGGGGCCAACGTCCTGACTTTC.